This T cell receptor (beta chain) comes out of a study of cytomegalovirus exposure and HLA in healthy donors. The study, taken as a whole, reports: A few chains tied to CMV proved CMV antigen-specific in vitro. Later work found that TCR association rates differed between HLA loci; DRB1 had the most and HLA-C the fewest. The authors listed over 150 TCR beta chains as cytomegalovirus-associated. Reports indicate that TCR beta sequences accurately predicted the HLA-A and HLA-B alleles of most subjects.

PCR employed 60 Vbeta and 13 Jbeta primers. TCRdb's copy holds only in-frame clones and misses some; the assay was immunoSEQ multiplex PCR. The table lists about 170,000 clones, around 78% of them singletons, with 2% to 2.5% in the top ten. Of note for this clone: No antigen is known for it.

Germline-derived CDR1 and CDR2 are SGHRS and YFSETQ. CDR3 length equals 14 residues. V was clipped by 4 bases and J by 10 bases, with 15 bases between them. Sequenced sample: PBMCs. The receptor was isolated from a woman aged 30 to 39 in good health and CMV-seropositive. The chain is built from TRBV5-1 and TRBJ1-6; D perhaps matches TRBD1 (6 bases). The CDR3 is CASSVDSPRSPLHF. CDR3 sequence (DNA): TGCGCCAGCAGCGTGGACAGCCCCAGGTCACCCCTCCACTTT.